This is a list of T cell receptor beta chains from one sample in a study of T cell responses to AZD1222 COVID-19 vaccine. The assay was immunoSEQ multiplex PCR, and TCRdb's table has in-frame clones only and misses some. Found here are 75,000 to 85,000 clones, around 87% of them singletons; the top ten hold roughly a quarter. Sequences were derived from peripheral blood, sampled on day 0 of AZD1222 vaccination. The receptors come from an adult in good health. Both conserved end residues are part of each CDR3.

CDR3	length	V	J
CASSLGVEQFF	11	TRBV5-6	TRBJ2-1
CASSLQEDTEAFF	13	TRBV7-3	TRBJ1-1
CASSRGSSGRGYEQYF	16	TRBV3-1/TRBV3-2	TRBJ2-7
CASASRGLDEKLFF	14	TRBV27	TRBJ1-4
CASIGLANTGELFF	14	TRBV25-1	TRBJ2-2
CASSLRQGPYEQYF	14	TRBV4-1	TRBJ2-7
CSVSRRGANVLTF	13	TRBV29-1	TRBJ2-6
CASSPGGSGEKLFF	14	TRBV19	TRBJ1-4
CASRIRGGSEKLFF	14	TRBV5-1	TRBJ1-4
CASSQESGSSTDTQYF	16	TRBV4-1	TRBJ2-3
CASSTGTGNTIYF	13	TRBV6-5	TRBJ1-3
CAWSVQDTQYF	11	TRBV30	TRBJ2-3
CASSRLTGQSSGNTIYF	17	TRBV14	TRBJ1-3
CASSSQTGTNEKLFF	15	TRBV5-1	TRBJ1-4
CASSPGDREAFF	12	TRBV3-1/TRBV3-2	TRBJ1-1
CASSYKQGVGNTIYF	15	TRBV7-2	TRBJ1-3
CASSFLADRVSQETQYF	17	TRBV28	TRBJ2-5
CASSARTSGTGTQYF	15	TRBV19	TRBJ2-5
CAASNPGNEKLFF	13	TRBV3-1/TRBV3-2	TRBJ1-4
CASSQAGGWVGSPLHF	16	TRBV3-1/TRBV3-2	TRBJ1-6
CATSRDLVMDEQFF	14	TRBV15	TRBJ2-1
CATRATSTDTQYF	13	TRBV19	TRBJ2-3
CASSLSVGTGVEQYF	15	TRBV5-1	TRBJ2-7
CASSYQDRLEAFF	13	TRBV27	TRBJ1-1
CASSDSLAGGGTDTQYF	17	TRBV25-1	TRBJ2-3
CASSTGLRSTDTQYF	15	TRBV7-3	TRBJ2-3
CASGFGGNYEQYF	13	TRBV12-5	TRBJ2-7
CATMPGMNTEAFF	13	TRBV11-2	TRBJ1-1
CSVDNQGGGHEQYF	14	TRBV29-1	TRBJ2-7
CASSLTGEYGYTF	13	TRBV7-2	TRBJ1-2
CASSLGGTQGALHF	14	TRBV7-2	TRBJ1-6
CAIGTDPFYEQYF	13	TRBV27	TRBJ2-7
CASSLQDEQFF	11	TRBV5-6	TRBJ2-1
CASSQGQTGDEQYF	14	TRBV5-4	TRBJ2-7
CASSLVSASQAQETQYF	17	TRBV5-1	TRBJ2-5
CASSPSADRGTGELFF	16	TRBV18	TRBJ2-2
CAIRGDLNTEAFF	13	TRBV10-3	TRBJ1-1
CASSYPASGGSSTDTQYF	18	TRBV6-2/TRBV6-3	TRBJ2-3
CASSTANTEAFF	12	TRBV6-5	TRBJ1-1
CASAPNGAPREQYF	14	TRBV5-6	TRBJ2-7
CASSDDRTYSNQPQHF	16	TRBV6-1	TRBJ1-5
CASSLATGTSVGTEAFF	17	TRBV7-9	TRBJ1-1
CASSYGTSGQETQYF	15	TRBV13	TRBJ2-5
CASSKDRDQPQHF	13	TRBV6-4	TRBJ1-5
CASSPRPSGRGADTQYF	17	TRBV3-1/TRBV3-2	TRBJ2-3
CASSQAAGISGNTIYF	16	TRBV4-3	TRBJ1-3